This T cell receptor (beta chain) originates from a study of T cell repertoires in cytomegalovirus infection. Findings and limits, study-wide: Carriers of CMV and the relevant HLA type were discriminated by public TCR beta frequency. Across the ex vivo response, the dominant clonotypes were HLA-C-restricted CMV-specific TCR beta clonotypes.

TCRdb reanalysed the reads using MiXCR and keeps one entry per CDR3 protein. The data show approximately 1,000,000 distinct CDR3 sequences, more than 25% seen once. Points on this clonotype: As yet, its antigen is unknown.

The sequencing used cultured CD8+ T cells from PBMCs, collected from culture after CMV antigen stimulation. This sequence was found in a human donor in good health (CMV status not recorded). Some clones in this sample may be carry-over from other donors' samples.

The CDR3 loop is CSAPPGQKQETQYF. The CDR3 nucleotides read TGCAGTGCTCCGCCGGGACAGAAACAAGAGACCCAGTACTTC. This chain connects TRBV20-1 to TRBJ2-5; 7 nucleotides align to TRBD1. The CDR3 is 14 residues long. The germline CDR1 and CDR2 sequences are DFQATT and SNEGSKA (reference sequence). Unmatched junction bases numbered 8, after V lost 5 bases and J lost 2 bases.